Listed below are T cell receptor beta chains from one sample, sequenced in a study of regulatory T cells in long-lasting Graves disease. TCRdb reanalysed the multiplex PCR reads using MiXCR and keeps one entry per CDR3 protein. The table includes around 240,000 distinct CDR3 sequences, 15% to 20% detected once. The sample was also linked to a second study, of T cells in Graves' hyperthyroidism and ophthalmopathy.

Source: peripheral blood mononuclear cells (PBMCs), taken at new diagnosis, from a patient treated with antithyroid drugs. The receptors here all came from a woman in her twenties or thirties with Graves disease. The CDR3 runs from the conserved cysteine through the conserved F or W. The D gene is left open where the match is weak. Size is stated for part of the rows, as once, few or many counts, or as a class when the clone is expanded.

>TRBV15|-|TRBJ2-3|-
TGTGCCACCAGCAGAGATATGAGCTTCGGGGATACGCAGTATTTT
CATSRDMSFGDTQYF
>TRBV12-3/TRBV12-4|-|TRBJ2-2|few
TGTGCCAGCAGCTCAGGGTGGTCGGACACCGGGGAGCTGTTTTTT
CASSSGWSDTGELFF
>TRBV6-5|-|TRBJ2-2|few
TGTGCCAGCAGTTGGGGGGGGGCGCGCACCGGGGAGCTGTTTTTT
CASSWGGARTGELFF
>TRBV11-2|TRBD2|TRBJ2-3|many
TGTGCCAGCAGCTTCGGACTAGCGGGGACAGATACGCAGTATTTT
CASSFGLAGTDTQYF
>TRBV24-1|TRBD1|TRBJ1-5|many
TGTGCCACCAGTGATTCCCTGACAGGGGGAGTGAATCAGCCCCAGCATTTT
CATSDSLTGGVNQPQHF
>TRBV6-5|-|TRBJ2-3|many
TGTGCCAGCAGTTACGGTCCGGATACGCAGTATTTT
CASSYGPDTQYF
>TRBV12-3/TRBV12-4|TRBD1|TRBJ2-7|many
TGTGCCAGCAGTTTACCTTACAGGGGTAAAAGCTCCTACGAGCAGTACTTC
CASSLPYRGKSSYEQYF
>TRBV12-5|-|TRBJ2-7|many
TGTGCTAGTGGTTTTGATAACACTAACTACGAGCAGTACTTC
CASGFDNTNYEQYF
>TRBV9|-|TRBJ2-1|many
TGTGCCAGCAGCGTAGGAGGGGGGGCCCGCAATGAGCAGTTCTTC
CASSVGGGARNEQFF
>TRBV7-2|-|TRBJ2-7|-
TGTGCCAGCAGTCCCCCCTGGGGCGCGAAAATCTACGAGCAGTACTTC
CASSPPWGAKIYEQYF
>TRBV29-1|-|TRBJ2-7|many
TGCAGCGTTGGACAGAGCTCCTACGAGCAGTACTTC
CSVGQSSYEQYF
>TRBV6-1|TRBD1|TRBJ1-2|many
TGTGCCAGCAGTACGGACAGGGGGCTGGGTGGCTACACCTTC
CASSTDRGLGGYTF
>TRBV7-8|-|TRBJ1-3|many
TGTGCCAGCAGCTTGATCGGGATCTTCTCTGGAAACACCATATATTTT
CASSLIGIFSGNTIYF
>TRBV7-2|TRBD1|TRBJ2-7|many
TGTGCCAGCAGCTTAGGGGCGGGACAGGGCCTCTACGAGCAGTACTTC
CASSLGAGQGLYEQYF
>TRBV6-1|-|TRBJ1-5|many
TGTGCCAGCAGTCCTACAGGGATTAGCAATCAGCCCCAGCATTTT
CASSPTGISNQPQHF
>TRBV12-3/TRBV12-4|TRBD2|TRBJ2-7|-
TGTGCCAGCAGTTCACCCCGTTCGGGACTAGCGGGGGGGCTGTCTTACGAGCAGTACTTC
CASSSPRSGLAGGLSYEQYF
>TRBV20-1|-|TRBJ1-1|many
TGCAGCCTTTCTGGAGGGAACACTGAAGCTTTCTTT
CSLSGGNTEAFF
>TRBV7-9|-|TRBJ2-1|-
TGTGCCAGCAGCCCCTCCCAGAGGAATGAGCAGTTCTTC
CASSPSQRNEQFF
>TRBV29-1|-|TRBJ2-7|-
TGCAGCGTTGTACCACAGGCTTACTCCTACGAGCAGTACTTC
CSVVPQAYSYEQYF
>TRBV5-6|-|TRBJ2-5|many
TGTGCCAGCAGCTTGGTAACCGTCGGCACCGGGACCCAGTACTTC
CASSLVTVGTGTQYF
>TRBV11-2|-|TRBJ1-6|many
TGTGCCAGCAGCTTAGATCGACTTAATTCACCCCTCCACTTT
CASSLDRLNSPLHF
>TRBV7-7|TRBD2|TRBJ2-5|many
TGTGCTAGCAGCAGGCTGGGGGGGGAGACCCAGTACTTC
CASSRLGGETQYF
>TRBV20-1|TRBD1|TRBJ2-4|many
TGCAGTGCCGGGACAGGGAACATTCAGTACTTC
CSAGTGNIQYF